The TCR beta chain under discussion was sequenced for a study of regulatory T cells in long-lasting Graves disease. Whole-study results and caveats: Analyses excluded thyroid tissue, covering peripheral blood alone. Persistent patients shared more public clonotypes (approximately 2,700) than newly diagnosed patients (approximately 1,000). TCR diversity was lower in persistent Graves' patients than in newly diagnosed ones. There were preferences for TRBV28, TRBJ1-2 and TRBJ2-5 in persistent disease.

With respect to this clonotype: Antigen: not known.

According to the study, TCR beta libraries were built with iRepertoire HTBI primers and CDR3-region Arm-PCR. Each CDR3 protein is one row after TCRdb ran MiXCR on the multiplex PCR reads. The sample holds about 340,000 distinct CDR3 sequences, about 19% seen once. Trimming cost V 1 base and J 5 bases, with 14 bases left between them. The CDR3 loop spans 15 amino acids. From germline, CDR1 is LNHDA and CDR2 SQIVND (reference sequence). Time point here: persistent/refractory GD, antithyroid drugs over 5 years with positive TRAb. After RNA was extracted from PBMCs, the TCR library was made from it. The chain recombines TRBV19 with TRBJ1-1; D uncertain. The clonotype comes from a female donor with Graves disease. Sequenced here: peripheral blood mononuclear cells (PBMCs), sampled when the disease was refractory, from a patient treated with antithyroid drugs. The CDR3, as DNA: TGTGCCAGTAGTATAGCAGGAGGGCCTGGGACTGAAGCTTTCTTT. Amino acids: CASSIAGGPGTEAFF.